Below are 14 T cell receptor beta chains sequenced from a single sample in a study of T cells after yellow fever vaccination. TCRdb used MiXCR to reprocess the 5' RACE reads, holding one entry per CDR3 protein. The repertoire holds around 250,000 distinct CDR3 sequences, 6.9% seen once, with roughly 0.86% in the top ten. This sample comprised CD4+ T cells sorted from PBMCs, obtained 15 days after the yellow fever booster vaccination. The receptors derive from a man aged 25-45 years who received the YFV17D yellow fever vaccine.

The rearrangement joins TRBV19 to TRBJ2-5, with TRBD1 matching 10 bases. The V and J ends lost 6 bases and 5 bases, in that order; junction bases with no gene match: 9. The CDR3 spans 15 residues. From germline, CDR1 is LNHDA and CDR2 SQIVND (reference sequence). CDR3 nucleotide sequence: TGTGCCAGTAGCTCGTTCGGACAGGGGGAGGAGACCCAGTACTTC. As protein: CASSSFGQGEETQYF.

The gene calls are TRBV2 and TRBJ1-4; D is undetermined. Looked up from germline, CDR1 is SNHLY and CDR2 is FYNNEI. The V end was cut by 10 bases, the J end by 8 bases, with 20 bases between. The CDR3 has 14 residues. Here the CDR3 DNA reads TGTGCCACAGCTGACCCAAGCGGCGGGGAAAAACTGTTTTTT. This sequence encodes CATADPSGGEKLFF. The full variable domain, in which reference TRBV2 and TRBJ1-4 provide the parts outside the CDR3, is EPEVTQTPSHQVTQMGQEVILRCVPISNHLYFYWYRQILGQKVEFLVSFYNNEISEKSEIFDDQFSVERPDGSNFTLKIRSTKLEDSAMYFCATADPSGGEKLFFGSGTQLSVL.

This chain links TRBV18 with TRBJ1-2; D might be TRBD1 (5 bases). The CDR3 consists of 14 residues. The V and J ends lost 4 bases and 8 bases respectively, with 17 bases between them. Germline V CDR1 and CDR2: KGHSH, LQKENI. CDR3 nucleotides: TGTGCCAGCTCACGTACTGGGGCCACCGGCGGCTACACCTTC. This translates into CASSRTGATGGYTF.

This clonotype was seen only once. The chain is built from TRBV5-5 and TRBJ2-5; 8 bases map to TRBD2. Germline assignment: CDR1 SGHKS and CDR2 YYEKEE (reference sequence). V lost 4 bases and J lost 2; bases outside the gene matches: 13. The CDR3 totals 17 residues. This chain's CDR3 is CASSRAGRGAPQETQYF. Here the CDR3 DNA reads TGTGCCAGCAGCCGTGCCGGGAGGGGCGCCCCTCAAGAGACCCAGTACTTC.

As to this clonotype: The junction differs from germline at one of its ends, possibly a read error. The rearrangement uses TRBV20-1 and TRBJ2-7, with 9 bases identical to TRBD1. CDR1 DFQATT and CDR2 SNEGSKA come from the germline V gene (reference sequence). The CDR3 length is 15 residues. The CDR3 region has the DNA TGCAGTGCGAGAGAGAGGGGACAGGGTTACTACGAGCAGTACTTC. Translated: CSARERGQGYYEQYF.

This clonotype was detected a few times. The chain recombines TRBV7-2 with TRBJ2-5; 10 nucleotides match TRBD1. The CDR3 contains 15 residues. CDR1 and CDR2 (germline): SGHTA, FQGNSA. Unmatched junction bases numbered 9, after V lost 6 bases and J lost 5 bases. CDR3 amino acids: CASSSTGGGWETQYF. CDR3 DNA sequence: TGTGCCAGCAGTTCGACAGGGGGCGGGTGGGAGACCCAGTACTTC.

This clonotype was seen many times. V usage is TRBV4-3 and J usage is TRBJ2-4; D may be TRBD1 (6 bases). Trimming took 0 bases from V and 6 from J, leaving 21 bases between them. From germline, CDR1 is LGHNA and CDR2 YSLEER. This CDR3 is built from 18 residues. CDR3 in amino acids: CASSQDFGTFRLANIQYF. CDR3 DNA: TGCGCCAGCAGCCAAGATTTCGGGACATTTAGACTGGCAAACATTCAGTACTTC.

This clonotype showed up many times. The chain couples TRBV20-1 to TRBJ2-1, with D possibly matching TRBD1 (6 bases). The CDR3 contains 14 residues. Trimming took 6 bases from V and 7 from J, leaving 19 bases between them. Germline V gene sequence: CDR1 DFQATT, CDR2 SNEGSKA (reference sequence). The DNA of the CDR3 is TGCAGTGCGGCAACAGGGTCCTCTTCAAATGAGCAGTTCTTC. Translating it yields CSAATGSSSNEQFF.

The chain has TRBV20-1 and TRBJ2-1; 7 nucleotides line up with TRBD2. From germline, CDR1 is DFQATT and CDR2 SNEGSKA (reference sequence). The CDR3 has 12 residues. Trimming took 0 bases from V and 16 from J; bases not matched to a gene: 9. The CDR3 reads CSARDPTSPIFF. Here the CDR3 DNA reads TGCAGTGCTAGAGATCCGACTAGCCCGATCTTCTTC.

The chain is built from TRBV27 and TRBJ2-7, with TRBD1 matching 8 bases. The germline V gene has CDR1 MNHEY and CDR2 SMNVEV (reference sequence). J was trimmed by 3 bases and V by 6 bases; bases with no gene match: 7. The CDR3 runs 14 residues. The CDR3 DNA is TGTGCCAGCAGCCTTAAAACAGGGGGCTACGAGCAGTACTTC. Residues: CASSLKTGGYEQYF.

This clonotype was counted many times. The chain carries TRBV4-3 and TRBJ2-7; 8 bases line up with TRBD2. This CDR3 comprises 15 residues. V lost 1 base to trimming and J lost 4 bases; unmatched junction nucleotides: 6. Germline values: CDR1 LGHNA, CDR2 YSLEER. This CDR3 is CASSQASSGEYEQYF. CDR3 bases: TGCGCCAGCAGCCAAGCGAGTAGCGGGGAGTACGAGCAGTACTTC.

This clonotype was counted many times. This chain connects TRBV18 to TRBJ1-2; 8 bases agree with TRBD1. Germline V lookup: CDR1 KGHSH, CDR2 LQKENI. V was clipped by 6 bases and J by 2 bases; unmatched bases: 8. This CDR3 contains 15 residues. The CDR3 nucleotides read TGTGCCAGCTCGCCCGGACAGGGTAGGAACTATGGCTACACCTTC. This gives the protein CASSPGQGRNYGYTF.

This clonotype was seen only a few times. The chain couples TRBV29-1 to TRBJ1-1; D gene unclear. The germline CDR1 and CDR2 sequences are SQVTM and ANQGSEA. V gave up 4 bases and J gave up 6 bases, with 12 bases separating them. The CDR3 totals 12 residues. CDR3 residues: CSVVAWRSEAFF. The CDR3 DNA reads as TGCAGCGTTGTTGCGTGGCGGTCTGAAGCTTTCTTT.

This clonotype has a count of ten or more. The chain has TRBV5-4 and TRBJ2-2, with TRBD2 identical over 15 bases. Per germline, CDR1 SGHNT and CDR2 YYREEE (reference sequence). The junction had 9 bases not matched to a gene; V was cut back by 2 bases and J by 7 bases. This CDR3 is built from 18 residues. The CDR3 coding sequence is TGTGCCAGCAGCTTTGCGGGACTAGCGGGAGGTCGGAACGGGGAGCTGTTTTTT. It encodes CASSFAGLAGGRNGELFF. The entire variable domain, with the rest obtained from reference TRBV5-4 and TRBJ2-2, is as follows: ETGVTQSPTHLIKTRGQQVTLRCSSQSGHNTVSWYQQALGQGPQFIFQYYREEENGRGNFPPRFSGLQFPNYSSELNVNALELDDSALYLCASSFAGLAGGRNGELFFGEGSRLTVL.